The present TCR beta chain was sequenced within a study of control samples from healthy donors and cancer patients (dated by TCRdb to 2018 to 2020). Clipping removes 5 bases from V and 7 bases from J, with 6 as the unmatched junction base count. From the germline V gene (reference sequence), CDR1 is GTSNPN and CDR2 is SVGIG. Reading from cysteine to phenylalanine, the CDR3 counts 13 amino acids. This entry keeps only the CDR3 DNA: 39 bases, framed from base 1. The library came from the immunoSEQ multiplex PCR assay. TCRdb took this table from immuneACCESS and kept in-frame rearrangements with V and J called. Such tables lack part of the clones; where checked against another copy, unresolved V genes explain under half of the gap, and the rest is unexplained. This sample has fewer than 65,000 clones in its table, and 75% to 90% of those were observed once. Jointly, the top ten make up 9.5% to 13% of the sample.

As to this clone: What this receptor recognizes is not known. The record has no base qualities; no much larger clone is one base away.

The sequence was collected from a man in his 70s in good health. The sequenced sample consisted of blood. This receptor chain uses TRBV30 and TRBJ1-3; TRBD1 agrees with 9 junctional bases. The bases are TGTGCCTGGGAAGGGACAGGGCGGAACACCATATATTTT. This is translated as CAWEGTGRNTIYF.